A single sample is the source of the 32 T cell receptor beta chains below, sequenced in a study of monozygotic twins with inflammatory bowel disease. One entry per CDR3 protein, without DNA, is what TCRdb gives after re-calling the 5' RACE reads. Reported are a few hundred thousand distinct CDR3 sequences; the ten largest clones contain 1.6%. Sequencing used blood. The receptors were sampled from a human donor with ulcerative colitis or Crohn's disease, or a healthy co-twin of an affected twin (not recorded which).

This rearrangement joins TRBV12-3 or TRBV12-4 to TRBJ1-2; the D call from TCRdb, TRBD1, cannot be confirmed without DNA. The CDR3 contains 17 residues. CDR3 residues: CASSLAGLSGGNYGYTF.

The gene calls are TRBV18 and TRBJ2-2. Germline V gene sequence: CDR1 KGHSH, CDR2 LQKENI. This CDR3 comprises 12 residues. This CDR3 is CASSPRDRELFF.

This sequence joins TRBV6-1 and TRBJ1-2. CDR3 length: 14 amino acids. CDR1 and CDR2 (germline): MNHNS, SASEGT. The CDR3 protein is CASSEGVGNYGYTF.

The CDR3 loop is CSARSGDYGYTF. The genes are TRBV20-1 and TRBJ1-2. There are 12 residues in the CDR3. The germline CDR1 and CDR2 sequences are DFQATT and SNEGSKA (reference sequence).

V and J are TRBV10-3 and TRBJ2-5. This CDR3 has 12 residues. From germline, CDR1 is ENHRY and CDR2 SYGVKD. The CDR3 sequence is CAISGPRETQYF.

CDR3 amino acids: CASTPPALVGTGELFF. The chain has TRBV5-1 and TRBJ2-2; without DNA, the TCRdb call of TRBD2 cannot be checked. Germline V gives CDR1 SGHRS, CDR2 YFSETQ. The CDR3 extends over 16 amino acids.

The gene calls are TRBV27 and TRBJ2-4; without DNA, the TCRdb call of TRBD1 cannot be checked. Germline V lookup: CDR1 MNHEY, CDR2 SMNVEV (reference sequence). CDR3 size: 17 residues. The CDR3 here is CASSLGQAFTAKNIQYF.

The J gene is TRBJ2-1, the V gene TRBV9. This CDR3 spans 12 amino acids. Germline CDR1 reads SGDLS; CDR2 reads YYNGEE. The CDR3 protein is CASSVGLHEQFF.

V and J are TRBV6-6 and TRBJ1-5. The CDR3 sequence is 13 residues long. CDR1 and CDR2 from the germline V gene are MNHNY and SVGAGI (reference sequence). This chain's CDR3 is CAAAIYSNQPQHF.

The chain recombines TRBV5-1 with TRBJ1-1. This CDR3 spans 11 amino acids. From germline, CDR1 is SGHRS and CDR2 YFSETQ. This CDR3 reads CASSLTDEAFF.

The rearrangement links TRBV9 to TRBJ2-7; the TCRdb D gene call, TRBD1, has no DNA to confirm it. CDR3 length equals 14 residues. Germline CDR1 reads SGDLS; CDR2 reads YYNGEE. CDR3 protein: CASSARTGTYEQYF.

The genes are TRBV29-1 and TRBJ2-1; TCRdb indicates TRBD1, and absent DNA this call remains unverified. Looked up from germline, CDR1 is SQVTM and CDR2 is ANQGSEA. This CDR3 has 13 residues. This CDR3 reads CSVQGTHYNEQFF.

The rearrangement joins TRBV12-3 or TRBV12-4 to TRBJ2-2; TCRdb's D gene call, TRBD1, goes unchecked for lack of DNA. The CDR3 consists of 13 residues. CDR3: CASSWGPAGELFF.

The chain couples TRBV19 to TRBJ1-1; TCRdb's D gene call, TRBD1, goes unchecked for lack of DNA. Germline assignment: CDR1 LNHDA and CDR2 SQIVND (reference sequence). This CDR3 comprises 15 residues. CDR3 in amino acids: CASSRAGTVNTEAFF.

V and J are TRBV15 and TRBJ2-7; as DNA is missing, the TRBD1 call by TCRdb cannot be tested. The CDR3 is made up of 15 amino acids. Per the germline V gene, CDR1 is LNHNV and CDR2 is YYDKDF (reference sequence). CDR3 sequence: CATSRDGQGFNEQYF.

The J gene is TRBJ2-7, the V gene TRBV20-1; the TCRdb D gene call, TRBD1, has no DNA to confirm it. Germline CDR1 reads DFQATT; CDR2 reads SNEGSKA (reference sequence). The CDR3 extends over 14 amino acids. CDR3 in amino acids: CSARPGQGSYEQYF.

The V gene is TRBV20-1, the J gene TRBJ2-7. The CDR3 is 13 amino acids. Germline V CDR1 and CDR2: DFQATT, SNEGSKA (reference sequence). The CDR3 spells CSARVPATYEQYF.

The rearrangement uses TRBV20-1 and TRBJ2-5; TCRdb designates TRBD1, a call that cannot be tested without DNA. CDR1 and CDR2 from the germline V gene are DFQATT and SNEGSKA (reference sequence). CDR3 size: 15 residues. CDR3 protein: CSATTGLGGKETQYF.

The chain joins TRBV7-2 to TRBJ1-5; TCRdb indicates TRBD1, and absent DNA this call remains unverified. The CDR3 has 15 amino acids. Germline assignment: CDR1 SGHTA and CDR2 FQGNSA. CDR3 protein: CASSKDRGNFQPQHF.

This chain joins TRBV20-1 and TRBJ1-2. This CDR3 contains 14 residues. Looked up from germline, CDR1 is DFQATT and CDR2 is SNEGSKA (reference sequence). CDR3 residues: CSASFGGANYGYTF.

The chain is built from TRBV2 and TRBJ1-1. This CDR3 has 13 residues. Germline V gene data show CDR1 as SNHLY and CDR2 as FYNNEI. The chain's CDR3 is CASSEDLNTEAFF. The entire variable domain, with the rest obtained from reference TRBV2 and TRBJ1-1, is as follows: EPEVTQTPSHQVTQMGQEVILRCVPISNHLYFYWYRQILGQKVEFLVSFYNNEISEKSEIFDDQFSVERPDGSNFTLKIRSTKLEDSAMYFCASSEDLNTEAFFGQGTRLTVV.

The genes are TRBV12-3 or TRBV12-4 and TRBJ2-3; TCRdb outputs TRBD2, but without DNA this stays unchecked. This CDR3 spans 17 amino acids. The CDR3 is CASRDGLAGGFTDTQYF.

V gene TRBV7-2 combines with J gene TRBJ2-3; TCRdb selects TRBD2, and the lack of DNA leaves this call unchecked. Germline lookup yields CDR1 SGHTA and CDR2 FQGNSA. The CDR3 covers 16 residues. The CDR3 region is CASSSGLAGSTDTQYF.

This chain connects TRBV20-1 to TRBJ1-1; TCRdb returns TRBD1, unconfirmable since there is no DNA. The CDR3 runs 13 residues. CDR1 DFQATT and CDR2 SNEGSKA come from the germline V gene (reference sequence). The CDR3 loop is CSARRQLDTEAFF.

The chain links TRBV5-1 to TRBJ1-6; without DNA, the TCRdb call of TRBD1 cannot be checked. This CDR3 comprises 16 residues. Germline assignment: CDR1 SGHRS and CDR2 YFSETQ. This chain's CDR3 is CARADRDATDNSPLHF. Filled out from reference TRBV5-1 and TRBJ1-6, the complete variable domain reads KAGVTQTPRYLIKTRGQQVTLSCSPISGHRSVSWYQQTPGQGLQFLFEYFSETQRNKGNFPGRFSGRQFSNSRSEMNVSTLELGDSALYLCARADRDATDNSPLHFGNGTRLTVT.

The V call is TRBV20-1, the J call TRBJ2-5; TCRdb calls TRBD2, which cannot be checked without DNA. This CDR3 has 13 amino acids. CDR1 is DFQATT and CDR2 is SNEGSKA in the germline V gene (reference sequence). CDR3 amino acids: CSARVLAGETQYF.

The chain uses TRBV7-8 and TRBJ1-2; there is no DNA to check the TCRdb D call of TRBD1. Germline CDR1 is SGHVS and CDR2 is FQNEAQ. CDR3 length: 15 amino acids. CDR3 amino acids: CASSLEGVRVNGYTF.

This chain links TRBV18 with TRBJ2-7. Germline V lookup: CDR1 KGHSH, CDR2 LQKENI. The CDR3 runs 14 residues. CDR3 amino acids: CASSPRGGAEEQYF.

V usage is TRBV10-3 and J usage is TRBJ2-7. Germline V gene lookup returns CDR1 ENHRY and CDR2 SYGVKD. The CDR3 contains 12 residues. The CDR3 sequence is CAIGMYSYEQYF.

CDR3 in amino acids: CSANPAGAAGYTF. The rearrangement joins TRBV20-1 to TRBJ1-2; the D call from TCRdb, TRBD1, cannot be confirmed without DNA. Germline lookup yields CDR1 DFQATT and CDR2 SNEGSKA (reference sequence). The CDR3 is 13 residues long.

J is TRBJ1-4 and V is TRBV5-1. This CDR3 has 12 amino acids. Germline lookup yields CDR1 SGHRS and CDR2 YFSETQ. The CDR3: CASSRTNEKLFF.

CDR3: CASRQGESMNTEAFF. J is TRBJ1-1 and V is TRBV6-1; as DNA is missing, the TRBD1 call by TCRdb cannot be tested. Germline loops: CDR1 MNHNS, CDR2 SASEGT. CDR3 length: 15 amino acids.